The 25 T cell receptor beta chains listed next were all sequenced from one sample in a study of cytomegalovirus exposure and HLA in healthy donors. Both 60 Vbeta primers and 13 Jbeta primers went into the PCR. Data came from immunoSEQ multiplex PCR; TCRdb stores just in-frame clones and leaves some out. The sample shows some 130,000 clones, over 75% of them seen only once. The sequenced sample consisted of PBMCs. These receptors all stem from a man aged 25 to 45 in good health.

The chain combines TRBV15 with TRBJ2-3; D not certain. Trimming took 0 bases from V and 6 from J, leaving 7 bases between them. This CDR3 has 13 residues. CDR1 LNHNV and CDR2 YYDKDF come from the germline V gene (reference sequence). The CDR3 DNA is TGTGCCACCAGCAGAGATTCCCCGGATACGCAGTATTTT. It specifies CATSRDSPDTQYF.

The CDR3 nucleotides are TGTGCCAGCAGCTCCCACAGGGCGTTTCAGCCCCAGCATTTT. This codes for CASSSHRAFQPQHF. J is TRBJ1-5 and V is TRBV28, with D perhaps matching TRBD1 (6 bases). This CDR3 is built from 14 residues. With 6 bases removed from V and 6 bases from J, the gap between germline ends came to 15 bases. Germline CDR1 is MDHEN and CDR2 is SYDVKM.

Turning to this clone: The sample carries other DNA sequences with the same CDR3. This chain joins TRBV19 and TRBJ2-3; D is ambiguous. Germline V gives CDR1 LNHDA, CDR2 SQIVND (reference sequence). Trimming cost V 3 bases and J 4 bases, with 8 bases left between them. The CDR3 spans 13 residues. CDR3 in DNA: TGTGCCAGTAGTATTGGGCTCGCAGATACGCAGTATTTT. This gives the protein CASSIGLADTQYF.

The rearrangement joins TRBV15 to TRBJ1-2, with a weak D call TRBD1 (5 bases). The CDR3 consists of 17 residues. Trimming pared 1 base from V and 0 bases from J, leaving 15 bases between. Germline-derived CDR1 and CDR2 are LNHNV and YYDKDF (reference sequence). Written as DNA, the CDR3 is TGTGCCACCAGCAGAGTAACAGGCGATCGAGCTAACTATGGCTACACCTTC. Its protein is CATSRVTGDRANYGYTF.

The chain is built from TRBV19 and TRBJ1-1; D unclear. The V end was cut by 6 bases, the J end by 5 bases, with 7 bases between. CDR3 length: 11 residues. Germline values: CDR1 LNHDA, CDR2 SQIVND (reference sequence). CDR3 in DNA: TGTGCCAGTAGATTTATGACTGAAGCTTTCTTT. Its protein is CASRFMTEAFF.

In this sample, this clone turned up once. This chain joins TRBV4-3 and TRBJ2-7, with 10 bases fitting TRBD2. CDR3 length equals 14 residues. The trim removed 0 bases at V and 6 bases at J, leaving 2 bases unmatched. The germline CDR1 and CDR2 sequences are LGHNA and YSLEER. CDR3: CASSQDSSGGEQYF. The CDR3 bases are TGCGCCAGCAGCCAAGATTCTAGCGGGGGCGAGCAGTACTTC.

About this clone itself: The sample carries other DNA sequences with the same CDR3. V usage is TRBV12-5 and J usage is TRBJ2-7; D call uncertain. This CDR3 is built from 12 residues. The germline V gene has CDR1 LGHNT and CDR2 FRNRAP. Trimming stripped 1 base from V and 8 bases from J, with 9 bases between. For the CDR3, the DNA is TGTGCTAGTGGTTTGGGGCTTTTCCAGCAGTACTTC. It is translated as CASGLGLFQQYF.

V and J are TRBV5-5 and TRBJ2-7; TRBD2 matches at 13 bases. This CDR3 is 16 amino acids long. CDR1 is SGHKS and CDR2 is YYEKEE in the germline V gene (reference sequence). Trimming took 4 bases from V and 4 from J; bases not matched to a gene: 8. The CDR3 region is CASSPTGTSGAYEQYF. The CDR3, as DNA: TGTGCCAGCAGCCCGACCGGGACTAGCGGGGCTTACGAGCAGTACTTC.

V is TRBV5-6 and J is TRBJ2-5; TRBD2 agrees at 8 bases. Germline V lookup: CDR1 SGHDT, CDR2 YYEEEE. CDR3 length equals 14 residues. Trimming at V came to 2 bases and at J to 5 bases, leaving 5 bases not matched to a gene. CDR3 protein: CASSFASGRETQYF. CDR3 in DNA: TGTGCCAGCAGCTTTGCTAGCGGGCGGGAGACCCAGTACTTC.

This clone came up a few times. This chain uses TRBV7-2 with TRBJ1-5; possible D gene TRBD1, 5 bases. CDR3 length: 13 residues. The germline V gene encodes CDR1 SGHTA and CDR2 FQGNSA. Between the trimmed V and J ends, which lost 5 bases and 5 bases, there was a span of 10 bases. The CDR3 DNA is TGTGCCAGCAGCCCGCGGGGGGATCAGCCCCAGCATTTT. It is translated as CASSPRGDQPQHF. The full variable domain, completed using reference TRBV7-2 and TRBJ1-5, is GAGVSQSPSNKVTEKGKDVELRCDPISGHTALYWYRQSLGQGLEFLIYFQGNSAPDKSGLPSDRFSAERTGGSVSTLTIQRTQQEDSAVYLCASSPRGDQPQHFGDGTRLSIL.

The V gene is TRBV28, the J gene TRBJ2-3; possibly TRBD2 for D (5 bases). The V and J ends lost 7 bases and 0 bases respectively, with 14 bases between them. The CDR3 has 15 amino acids. Germline V lookup: CDR1 MDHEN, CDR2 SYDVKM. The CDR3 bases are TGTGCCAGCACTCCGGGAACGGGGAGCACAGATACGCAGTATTTT. It is translated as CASTPGTGSTDTQYF. Full variable domain (remainder filled in from reference TRBV28 and TRBJ2-3): DVKVTQSSRYLVKRTGEKVFLECVQDMDHENMFWYRQDPGLGLRLIYFSYDVKMKEKGDIPEGYSVSREKKERFSLILESASTNQTSMYLCASTPGTGSTDTQYFGPGTRLTVL.

The chain is built from TRBV5-1 and TRBJ2-2; 7 bases map to TRBD1. Trimming at V came to 4 bases and at J to 5 bases, leaving 8 bases not matched to a gene. Germline CDR1 and CDR2: SGHRS and YFSETQ. CDR3 length: 15 residues. The CDR3: CASSVGGSGTGELFF. The CDR3 coding sequence is TGCGCCAGCAGCGTAGGGGGCTCGGGGACCGGGGAGCTGTTTTTT.

This clone has more than one count but fewer than ten. This chain joins TRBV9 and TRBJ2-5; TRBD2 aligns across 11 bases. The germline V gene encodes CDR1 SGDLS and CDR2 YYNGEE. The CDR3 is 15 residues long. V was pared by 3 bases and J by 5 bases, with 6 bases of the junction left unmatched. For the CDR3, the DNA is TGTGCCAGCAGCGCCACTAGCGGGAGTCAGGAGACCCAGTACTTC. It encodes CASSATSGSQETQYF.

This clone has only a few counts. The chain uses TRBV19 and TRBJ2-5, with 14 bases lining up with TRBD2. J gave up 5 bases and V 6 bases, and 5 bases lay outside the gene matches. This CDR3 comprises 15 residues. CDR1 and CDR2 from the germline V gene are LNHDA and SQIVND (reference sequence). The CDR3 loop is CASSGTSGSFETQYF. The CDR3 DNA sequence: TGTGCCAGTAGCGGGACTAGCGGGAGCTTTGAGACCCAGTACTTC.

The CDR3 sequence: CASSLIGLRYEQYF. CDR3 bases: TGTGCCAGCAGCTTAATAGGACTCCGCTACGAGCAGTACTTC. The gene calls are TRBV7-2 and TRBJ2-7; possible D gene TRBD2, 5 bases. The CDR3 has 14 amino acids. The V and J ends lost 2 bases and 3 bases respectively, with 11 bases between them. Looked up from germline, CDR1 is SGHTA and CDR2 is FQGNSA.

This chain uses TRBV27 with TRBJ1-2, with a weak D call TRBD1 (5 bases). V lost 8 bases to trimming and J lost 7 bases, with 14 bases between them. CDR1 MNHEY and CDR2 SMNVEV come from the germline V gene (reference sequence). The CDR3 extends over 12 amino acids. The CDR3 loop is CASGAGRGGYTF. CDR3 DNA sequence: TGTGCCAGCGGGGCAGGGAGGGGTGGCTACACCTTC.

The table lists this clone with a count of one. This chain joins TRBV2 and TRBJ2-1; TRBD1 matches at 7 bases. V shed 5 bases and J 8 bases; nucleotides not matched to a gene: 6. Germline CDR1 reads SNHLY; CDR2 reads FYNNEI. The CDR3 runs 13 residues. This chain's CDR3 is CASSPRGSDEQFF. The CDR3 bases are TGTGCCAGCAGTCCCAGGGGGTCCGATGAGCAGTTCTTC.

This chain links TRBV13 with TRBJ2-1; 9 bases map to TRBD2. V lost 5 bases, J lost 2 bases, and 4 bases stayed unmatched. Per germline, CDR1 PRHDT and CDR2 FYEKMQ (reference sequence). The CDR3 has 15 amino acids. The CDR3 loop reads CASSRSGRAYNEQFF. The CDR3 nucleotides are TGTGCCAGCAGCCGTAGCGGGAGAGCCTACAATGAGCAGTTCTTC.

The table lists this clone with a count of one. The genes are TRBV15 and TRBJ1-2; TRBD1 matches 7 bases. The germline V gene has CDR1 LNHNV and CDR2 YYDKDF (reference sequence). V lost 5 bases and J lost 8; bases outside the gene matches: 5. The CDR3 contains 12 residues. The DNA for the CDR3 is TGTGCCACCAGCTCTAGACAGGGCGGCTACACCTTC. This translates into CATSSRQGGYTF.

Note on this clone: The sample has other DNA sequences that encode this CDR3 too. This chain's CDR3 is CASSYRMLGANYGYTF. CDR3 DNA: TGTGCCAGCAGTTATCGGATGTTGGGAGCTAACTATGGCTACACCTTC. The chain combines TRBV6-6 with TRBJ1-2; no clear D. The V end lost 3 bases, the J end lost 0 bases, and 14 bases lay between the germline ends. Germline assignment: CDR1 MNHNY and CDR2 SVGAGI (reference sequence). The CDR3 has 16 amino acids.

The V gene is TRBV9, the J gene TRBJ2-7; 7 bases fit TRBD2. V was pared by 5 bases and J by 6 bases, with 8 bases of the junction left unmatched. The germline CDR1 and CDR2 sequences are SGDLS and YYNGEE. The CDR3 length is 13 residues. The CDR3 protein is CASSEGGGGEQYF. The CDR3 nucleotides read TGTGCCAGCAGTGAAGGCGGGGGAGGCGAGCAGTACTTC.

The genes are TRBV4-3 and TRBJ2-1; D possibly corresponds to TRBD1 (6 bases). CDR1 is LGHNA and CDR2 is YSLEER in the germline V gene. The V gene lost 0 bases and the J gene lost 9 bases, with 12 bases spanning the gap. CDR3 length: 14 amino acids. This CDR3 is CASSQEGGAGEQFF. The CDR3 coding sequence is TGCGCCAGCAGCCAAGAAGGGGGTGCAGGTGAGCAGTTCTTC.

The gene calls are TRBV28 and TRBJ1-2; no clear D gene. The V gene's germline CDR1 is MDHEN and CDR2 SYDVKM. The V and J ends lost 2 bases and 8 bases respectively, with 9 bases between them. This CDR3 has 12 amino acids. The DNA for the CDR3 is TGTGCCAGCAGTTTAGTAGCGTGGGGCTACACCTTC. This codes for CASSLVAWGYTF.

The chain recombines TRBV7-9 with TRBJ1-2; 10 nucleotides agree with TRBD1. Germline assignment: CDR1 SEHNR and CDR2 FQNEAQ (reference sequence). The CDR3 consists of 15 residues. CDR3 sequence reads: CSGTGTGVLNYGYTF. Written as DNA, the CDR3 is TGTTCCGGAACCGGGACAGGGGTCCTTAACTATGGCTACACCTTC.

The V gene is TRBV5-1, the J gene TRBJ2-3; no definite D call. The CDR3 spans 13 residues. Germline V gene data show CDR1 as SGHRS and CDR2 as YFSETQ. Trimming took off 7 bases at V and 3 bases at J, with 12 bases between the two ends. This CDR3 is CASSGVATDTQYF. The CDR3 DNA reads TGCGCCAGCTCAGGTGTGGCGACAGATACGCAGTATTTT.